This T cell receptor (beta chain) was identified in a study of vaccination effects on CD4 cells after COVID-19. Sequencing was preceded by expansion of antigen-specific CD4+ T cells with viral peptide pools in the ViraFEST assay. The culture ran for roughly 10 days before CD4+ T cells were isolated. Previously uninfected by SARS-CoV-2, the vaccine recipients also showed negative nucleocapsid antibodies. A density of approximately 2 million PBMC per well was used; these cells were cultured with roughly 10 IU/ml IL-2 and about 9.5 ug/ml peptides. General study findings and limits: Convalescent patients were scarce in the study, and it lacked early post-infection timepoints.

Comments on this clone: The target antigen is unknown.

Trimming took 2 bases from V and 7 from J; bases not matched to a gene: 14. There are 16 residues in the CDR3. From germline, CDR1 is GTSNPN and CDR2 SVGIG (reference sequence). Some clones are missing from TCRdb's copy, which holds only in-frame ones; the method was immunoSEQ multiplex PCR. This table holds 55,000 to 75,000 clones, roughly 78% found once. This sample comprised CD4+ T cells from PBMCs cultured with HCoV-OC43 spike peptides, obtained before COVID-19 vaccination. Subset given: HCoV-OC43 spike overlapping peptide pool stimulation. The chain recombines TRBV30 with TRBJ2-3, with 8 bases identical to TRBD1. The TCR was taken from a human donor who received a COVID-19 vaccine. DNA of the CDR3: TGTGCCTGGAGTCTTGGTATCAGGGGGCCGGGGAATACGCAGTATTTT. This translates into CAWSLGIRGPGNTQYF.